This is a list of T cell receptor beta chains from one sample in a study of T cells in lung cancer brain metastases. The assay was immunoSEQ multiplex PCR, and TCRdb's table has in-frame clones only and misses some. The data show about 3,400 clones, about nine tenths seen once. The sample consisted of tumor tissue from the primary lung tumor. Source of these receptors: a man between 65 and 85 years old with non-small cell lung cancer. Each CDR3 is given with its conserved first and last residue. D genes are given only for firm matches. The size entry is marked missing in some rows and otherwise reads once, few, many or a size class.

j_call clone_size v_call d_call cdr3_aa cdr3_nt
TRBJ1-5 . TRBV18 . CASSRKESNQPQHF TGTGCCAGCTCACGAAAGGAGAGCAATCAGCCCCAGCATTTT
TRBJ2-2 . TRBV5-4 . CASSLSQGHTGELFF TGTGCCAGCAGCTTGTCGCAGGGTCACACCGGGGAGCTGTTTTTT
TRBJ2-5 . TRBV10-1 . CASSEGGLEETQYF TGCGCCAGCAGTGAGGGGGGGCTGGAAGAGACCCAGTACTTC
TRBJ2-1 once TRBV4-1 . CASSQDQAVTYNEQFF TGCGCCAGCAGCCAAGATCAAGCGGTTACCTACAATGAGCAGTTCTTC
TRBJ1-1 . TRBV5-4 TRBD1 CASSGRQGARTEAFF TGTGCCAGCAGCGGCCGACAGGGGGCGCGGACTGAAGCTTTCTTT
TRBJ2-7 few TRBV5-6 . CASSLKLSVYEQYF TGTGCCAGCAGCTTGAAATTATCAGTCTACGAGCAGTACTTC
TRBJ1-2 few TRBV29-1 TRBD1 CSVEDEAGGINGYTF TGCAGCGTTGAAGATGAGGCAGGGGGCATCAATGGCTACACCTTC
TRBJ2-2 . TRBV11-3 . CASSLTGTGELFF TGTGCCAGCAGCTTAACAGGTACCGGGGAGCTGTTTTTT
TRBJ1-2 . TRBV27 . CASSLSPSTAKTHGYTF TGTGCCAGCAGTTTATCCCCTTCGACAGCTAAGACTCATGGCTACACCTTC
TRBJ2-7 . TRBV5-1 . CASSLEWALEQYF TGCGCCAGCAGCTTGGAGTGGGCCCTCGAGCAGTACTTC
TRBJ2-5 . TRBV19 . CASSIRETQYF TGTGCCAGTAGTATAAGGGAGACCCAGTACTTC
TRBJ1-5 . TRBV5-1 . CASSWAGANNQPQHF TGCGCCAGCAGCTGGGCGGGGGCCAACAATCAGCCCCAGCATTTT
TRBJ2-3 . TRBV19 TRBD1 CASSISTGTGTDTQYF TGTGCCAGTAGTATCAGTACGGGGACAGGCACAGATACGCAGTATTTT
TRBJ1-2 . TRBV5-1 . CASSLDRFRGYTF TGCGCCAGCAGCTTAGACAGGTTTCGAGGCTACACCTTC
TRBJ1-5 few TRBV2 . CASTDSGGRPQHF TGTGCCAGCACAGACAGCGGAGGGAGGCCCCAGCATTTT
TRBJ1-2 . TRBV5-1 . CASSLGAQTYTF TGCGCCAGCAGCTTGGGGGCCCAGACCTACACCTTC
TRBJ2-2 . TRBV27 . CASSFAEGELFF TGTGCCAGCAGTTTCGCGGAGGGGGAGCTGTTTTTT
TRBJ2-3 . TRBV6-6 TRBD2 CASSYDSGRAADTQYF TGTGCCAGCAGTTACGATAGCGGGAGGGCCGCAGATACGCAGTATTTT
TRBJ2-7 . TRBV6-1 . CASSGGPSGEGYEQYF TGTGCCAGCAGTGGAGGCCCTTCAGGAGAGGGCTACGAGCAGTACTTC
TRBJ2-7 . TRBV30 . CAWSREESYEQYF TGTGCCTGGAGCAGGGAGGAATCCTACGAGCAGTACTTC
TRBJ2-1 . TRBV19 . CASRGFLDYNEQFF TGTGCCAGTAGGGGCTTCCTCGACTACAATGAGCAGTTCTTC
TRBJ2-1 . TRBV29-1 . CSVLGGSYNEQFF TGCAGCGTTCTCGGGGGCTCCTACAATGAGCAGTTCTTC
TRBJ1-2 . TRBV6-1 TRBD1 CASPGQAYGYTF TGTGCCAGCCCAGGACAGGCCTATGGCTACACCTTC
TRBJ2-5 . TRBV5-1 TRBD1 CASSSQGARKETQYF TGCGCCAGCAGCTCACAGGGGGCAAGAAAAGAGACCCAGTACTTC
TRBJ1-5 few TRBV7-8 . CASSSGSGQSNQPQHF TGTGCCAGCAGCTCGGGGTCGGGGCAGAGCAATCAGCCCCAGCATTTT
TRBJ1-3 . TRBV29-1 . CSVVPIIGNTIYF TGCAGCGTTGTTCCTATTATTGGAAACACCATATATTTT
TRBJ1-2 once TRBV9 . CASSASQTEPYGYTF TGTGCCAGCAGCGCCAGTCAGACAGAGCCTTATGGCTACACCTTC
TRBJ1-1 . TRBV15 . CATSRAGSGATEAFF TGTGCCACCAGCAGAGCAGGGTCCGGGGCCACTGAAGCTTTCTTT
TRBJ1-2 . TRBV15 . CATSRVLDYGYTF TGTGCCACCAGCAGAGTGCTAGACTATGGCTACACCTTC
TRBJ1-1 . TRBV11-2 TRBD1 CASSIGGAGTEAFF TGTGCCAGCAGCATAGGGGGCGCGGGGACTGAAGCTTTCTTT
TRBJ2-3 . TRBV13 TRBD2 CASSLGLAGLAGVGPRDTQYF TGTGCCAGCAGCTTAGGCCTAGCAGGACTAGCGGGAGTGGGGCCTCGAGATACGCAGTATTTT
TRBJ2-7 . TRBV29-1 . CSVGSSYEQYF TGCAGCGTTGGGAGCTCCTACGAGCAGTACTTC
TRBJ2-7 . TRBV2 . CASSDQTAYEQYF TGTGCCAGCAGTGACCAGACAGCCTACGAGCAGTACTTC
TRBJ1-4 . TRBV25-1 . CASSEPDREKLFF TGTGCCAGCAGTGAACCGGACCGTGAAAAACTGTTTTTT
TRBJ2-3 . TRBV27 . CASSFLGGSTDTQYF TGTGCCAGCAGTTTTTTGGGCGGAAGCACAGATACGCAGTATTTT
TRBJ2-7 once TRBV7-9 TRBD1 CASSLVEGAVEQYF TGTGCCAGCAGCTTAGTTGAGGGGGCGGTTGAGCAGTACTTC
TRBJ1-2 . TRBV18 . CASSSIPTGRAGYGYTF TGTGCCAGCTCATCGATCCCAACAGGCAGGGCGGGGTATGGCTACACCTTC
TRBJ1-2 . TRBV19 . CASSIAQGAGHGYTF TGTGCCAGTAGTATTGCGCAGGGAGCCGGCCATGGCTACACCTTC
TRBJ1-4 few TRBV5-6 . CASSLGQLTNEKLFF TGTGCCAGCAGCTTGGGACAGTTAACTAATGAAAAACTGTTTTTT
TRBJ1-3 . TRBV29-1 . CSVETTTSVGNTIYF TGCAGCGTTGAAACCACGACTTCAGTGGGAAACACCATATATTTT